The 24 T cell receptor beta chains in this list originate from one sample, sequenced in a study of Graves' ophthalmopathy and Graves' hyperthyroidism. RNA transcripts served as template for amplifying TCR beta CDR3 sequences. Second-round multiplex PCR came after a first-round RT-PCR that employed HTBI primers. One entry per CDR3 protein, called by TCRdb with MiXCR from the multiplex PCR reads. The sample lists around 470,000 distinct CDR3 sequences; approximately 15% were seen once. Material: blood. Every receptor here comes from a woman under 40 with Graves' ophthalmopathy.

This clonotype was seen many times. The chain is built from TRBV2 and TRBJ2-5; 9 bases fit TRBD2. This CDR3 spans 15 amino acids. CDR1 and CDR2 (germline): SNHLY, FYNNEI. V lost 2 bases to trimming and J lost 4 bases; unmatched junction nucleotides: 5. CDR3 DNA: TGTGCCAGCAGTGAACCGGGACTAGCATCAGAGACCCAGTACTTC. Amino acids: CASSEPGLASETQYF.

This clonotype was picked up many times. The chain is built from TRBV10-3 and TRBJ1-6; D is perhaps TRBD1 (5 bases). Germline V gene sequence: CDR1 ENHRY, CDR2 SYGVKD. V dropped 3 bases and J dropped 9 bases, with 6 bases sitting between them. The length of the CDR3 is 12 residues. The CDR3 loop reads CAISDRVSPLHF. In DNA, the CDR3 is TGTGCCATCAGTGACAGGGTTTCACCCCTCCACTTT.

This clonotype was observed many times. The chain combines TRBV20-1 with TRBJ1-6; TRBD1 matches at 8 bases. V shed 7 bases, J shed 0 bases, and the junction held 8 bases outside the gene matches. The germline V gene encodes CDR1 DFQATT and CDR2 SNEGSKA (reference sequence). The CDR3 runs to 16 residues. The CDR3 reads CSVIQGGSSYNSPLHF. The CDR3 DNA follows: TGCAGTGTGATACAGGGGGGGAGCTCCTATAATTCACCCCTCCACTTT.

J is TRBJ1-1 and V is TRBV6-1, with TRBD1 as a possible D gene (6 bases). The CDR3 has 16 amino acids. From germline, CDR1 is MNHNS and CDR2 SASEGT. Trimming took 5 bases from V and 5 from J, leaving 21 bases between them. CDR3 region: CASSQRTAGGKTEAFF. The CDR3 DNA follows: TGTGCCAGCAGTCAGAGGACAGCCGGGGGAAAAACTGAAGCTTTCTTT.

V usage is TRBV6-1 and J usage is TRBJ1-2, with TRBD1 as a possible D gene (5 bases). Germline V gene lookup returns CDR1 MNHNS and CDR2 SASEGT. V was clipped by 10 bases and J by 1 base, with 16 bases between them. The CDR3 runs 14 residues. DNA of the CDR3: TGTGCCACCTCGACAGAGACCTTTAACTATGGCTACACCTTC. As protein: CATSTETFNYGYTF.

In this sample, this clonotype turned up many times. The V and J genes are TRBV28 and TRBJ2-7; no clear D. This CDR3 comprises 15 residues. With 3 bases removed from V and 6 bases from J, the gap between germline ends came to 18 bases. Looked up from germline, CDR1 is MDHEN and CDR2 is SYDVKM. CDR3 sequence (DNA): TGTGCCAGCAGTTTTCAGACGAATTCGGAACGCGAGCAGTACTTC. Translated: CASSFQTNSEREQYF.

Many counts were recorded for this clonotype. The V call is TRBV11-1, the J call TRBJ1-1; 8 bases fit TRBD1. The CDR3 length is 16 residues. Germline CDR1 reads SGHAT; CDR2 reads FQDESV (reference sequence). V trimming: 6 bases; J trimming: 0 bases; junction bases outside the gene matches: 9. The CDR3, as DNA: TGTGCCAGCAGTCTCACCGACAGGGGTATGAACACTGAAGCTTTCTTT. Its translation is CASSLTDRGMNTEAFF.

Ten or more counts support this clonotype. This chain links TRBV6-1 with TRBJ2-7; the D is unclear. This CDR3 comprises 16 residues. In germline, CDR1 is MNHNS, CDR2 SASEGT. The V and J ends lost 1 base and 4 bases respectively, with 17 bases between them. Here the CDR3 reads CASSEGGDPGGYEQYF. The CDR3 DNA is TGTGCCAGCAGTGAAGGAGGCGATCCAGGCGGATACGAGCAGTACTTC.

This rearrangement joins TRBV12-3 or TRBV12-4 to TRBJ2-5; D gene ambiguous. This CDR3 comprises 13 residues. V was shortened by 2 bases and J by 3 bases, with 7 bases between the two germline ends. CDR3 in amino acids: CASSLRSEETQYF. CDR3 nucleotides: TGTGCCAGCAGTTTAAGGTCAGAAGAGACCCAGTACTTC.

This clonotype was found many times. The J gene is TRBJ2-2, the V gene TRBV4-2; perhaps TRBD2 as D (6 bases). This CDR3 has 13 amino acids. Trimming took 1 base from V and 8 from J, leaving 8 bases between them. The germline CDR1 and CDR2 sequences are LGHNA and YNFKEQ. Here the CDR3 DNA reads TGTGCCAGCAGCCAAGTCGGGAGTGGGGAGCTGTTTTTT. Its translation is CASSQVGSGELFF.

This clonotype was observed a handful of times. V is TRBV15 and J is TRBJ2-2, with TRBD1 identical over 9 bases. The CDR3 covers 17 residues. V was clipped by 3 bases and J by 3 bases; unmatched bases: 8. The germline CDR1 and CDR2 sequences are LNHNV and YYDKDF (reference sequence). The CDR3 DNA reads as TGTGCCACCAGCAGTATACCGGGACAGGGTTACACCGGGGAGCTGTTTTTT. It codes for CATSSIPGQGYTGELFF. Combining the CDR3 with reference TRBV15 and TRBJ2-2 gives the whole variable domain DAMVIQNPRYQVTQFGKPVTLSCSQTLNHNVMYWYQQKSSQAPKLLFHYYDKDFNNEADTPDNFQSRRPNTSFCFLDIRSPGLGDTAMYLCATSSIPGQGYTGELFFGEGSRLTVL.

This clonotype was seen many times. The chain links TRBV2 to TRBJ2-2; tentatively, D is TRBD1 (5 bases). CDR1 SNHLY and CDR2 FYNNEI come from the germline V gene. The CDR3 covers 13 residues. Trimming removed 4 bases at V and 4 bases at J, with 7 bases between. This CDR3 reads CASSVGVTGELFF. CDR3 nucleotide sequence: TGTGCCAGCAGTGTAGGGGTCACCGGGGAGCTGTTTTTT.

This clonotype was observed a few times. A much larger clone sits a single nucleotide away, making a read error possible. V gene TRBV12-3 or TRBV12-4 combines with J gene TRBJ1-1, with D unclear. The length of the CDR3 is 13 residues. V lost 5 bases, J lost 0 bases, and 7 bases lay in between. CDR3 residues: CASSRLLNTEAFF. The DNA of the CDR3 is TGTGCCAGCAGTAGGCTTCTGAACACTGAAGCTTTCTTT.

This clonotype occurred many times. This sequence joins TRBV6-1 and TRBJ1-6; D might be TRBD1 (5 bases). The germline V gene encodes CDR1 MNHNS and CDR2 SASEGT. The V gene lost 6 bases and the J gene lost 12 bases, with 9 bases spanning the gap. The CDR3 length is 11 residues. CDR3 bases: TGTGCCAGCAGCCAGAGGGGACCCCTCCACTTT. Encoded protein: CASSQRGPLHF.

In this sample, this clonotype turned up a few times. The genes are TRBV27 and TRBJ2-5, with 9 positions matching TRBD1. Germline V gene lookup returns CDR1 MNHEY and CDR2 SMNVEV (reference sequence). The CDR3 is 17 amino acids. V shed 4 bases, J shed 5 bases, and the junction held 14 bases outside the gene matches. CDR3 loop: CASSSKQGAKRVETQYF. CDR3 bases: TGTGCCAGCAGTTCCAAACAGGGGGCAAAGAGAGTGGAGACCCAGTACTTC.

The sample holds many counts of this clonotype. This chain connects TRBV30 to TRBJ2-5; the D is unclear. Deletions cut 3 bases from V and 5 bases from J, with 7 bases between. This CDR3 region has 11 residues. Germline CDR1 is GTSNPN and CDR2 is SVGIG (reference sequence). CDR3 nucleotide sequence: TGTGCCTGGAGAAGCTTGGAGACCCAGTACTTC. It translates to CAWRSLETQYF.

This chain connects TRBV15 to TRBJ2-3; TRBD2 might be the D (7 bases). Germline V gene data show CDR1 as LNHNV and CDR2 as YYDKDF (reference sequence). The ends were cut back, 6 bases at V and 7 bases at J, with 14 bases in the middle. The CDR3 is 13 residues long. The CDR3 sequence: CATRGGGGNTQYF. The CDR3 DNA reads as TGTGCCACCAGGGGAGGGGGGGGAAATACGCAGTATTTT.

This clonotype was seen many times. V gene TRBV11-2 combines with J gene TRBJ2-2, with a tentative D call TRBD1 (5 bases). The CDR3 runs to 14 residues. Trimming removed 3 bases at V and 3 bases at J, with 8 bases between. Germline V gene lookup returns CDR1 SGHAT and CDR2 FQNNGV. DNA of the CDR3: TGTGCCAGCAGCTTCACAGGACACACCGGGGAGCTGTTTTTT. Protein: CASSFTGHTGELFF.

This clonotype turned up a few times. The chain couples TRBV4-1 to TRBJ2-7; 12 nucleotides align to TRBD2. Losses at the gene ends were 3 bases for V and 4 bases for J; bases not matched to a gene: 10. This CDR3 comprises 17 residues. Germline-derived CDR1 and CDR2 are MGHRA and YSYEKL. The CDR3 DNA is TGCGCCAGCAGCCAGCGGACTAGCGGGAAGGAACGTTACGAGCAGTACTTC. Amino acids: CASSQRTSGKERYEQYF.

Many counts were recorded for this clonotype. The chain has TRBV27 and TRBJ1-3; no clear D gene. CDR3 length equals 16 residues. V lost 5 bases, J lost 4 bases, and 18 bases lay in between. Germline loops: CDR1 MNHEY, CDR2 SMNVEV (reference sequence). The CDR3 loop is CASSPTGVLTGNTIYF. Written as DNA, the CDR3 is TGTGCCAGCAGTCCAACGGGAGTATTAACAGGAAACACCATATATTTT.

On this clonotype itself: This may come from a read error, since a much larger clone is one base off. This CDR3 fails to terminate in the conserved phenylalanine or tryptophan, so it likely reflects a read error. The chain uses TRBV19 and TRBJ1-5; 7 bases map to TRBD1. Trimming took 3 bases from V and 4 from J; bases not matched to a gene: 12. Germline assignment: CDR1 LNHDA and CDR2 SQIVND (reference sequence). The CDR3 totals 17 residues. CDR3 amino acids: CASSIPGQNEGNQPQHY. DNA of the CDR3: TGTGCCAGTAGTATCCCGGGACAGAACGAGGGGAATCAGCCCCAGCATTAT.

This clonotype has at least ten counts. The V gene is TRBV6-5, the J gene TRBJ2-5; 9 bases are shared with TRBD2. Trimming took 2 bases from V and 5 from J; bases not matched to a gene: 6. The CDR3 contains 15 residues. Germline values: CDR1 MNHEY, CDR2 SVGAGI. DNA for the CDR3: TGTGCCAGCAGTTACGGGACTAGCATCATCGAGACCCAGTACTTC. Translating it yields CASSYGTSIIETQYF.

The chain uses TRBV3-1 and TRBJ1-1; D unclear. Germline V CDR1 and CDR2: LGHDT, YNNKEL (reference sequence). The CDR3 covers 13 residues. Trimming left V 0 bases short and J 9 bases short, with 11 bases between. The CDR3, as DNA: TGTGCCAGCAGCCAAGATAACGACCTTCAAGCTTTCTTT. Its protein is CASSQDNDLQAFF.

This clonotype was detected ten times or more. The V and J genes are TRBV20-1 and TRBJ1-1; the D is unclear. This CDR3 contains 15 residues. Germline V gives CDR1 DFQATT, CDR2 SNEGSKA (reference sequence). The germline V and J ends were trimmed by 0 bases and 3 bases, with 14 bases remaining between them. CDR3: CSARDPWQSDTEAFF. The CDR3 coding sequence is TGCAGTGCTAGAGATCCGTGGCAGTCGGACACTGAAGCTTTCTTT.